The text below deals with one TCR beta chain. What it binds is unknown. This sample was taken from a study of post-analysis software for immune sequencing data. On the study more broadly: The disease courses spanned relapsing-remitting, secondary progressive and progressive-relapsing forms of multiple sclerosis.

Trimming removed 6 bases at V and 3 bases at J, with 19 bases between. The V gene's germline CDR1 is SQVTM and CDR2 ANQGSEA. The CDR3 has 15 residues. Tagging with unique molecular identifiers was a feature of the TCR beta cDNA libraries. When roughly 1 to 10 million T cells were used, they gave 500,000 or so cDNA molecules. TCRdb re-derived calls from the PCR reads in MiXCR, one entry per CDR3 protein. The repertoire holds approximately 660,000 distinct CDR3 sequences, with approximately 59% as singletons. Study-level points and caveats: Patients had higher frequencies than controls of about 5 TRBV segments, including TRBV5-6, TRBV5-1 and TRBV20-1. The study found significantly lower normalized Chao1 diversity in multiple sclerosis patients than in controls. Pronounced co-clustering by F measure was evident among identically batched samples.

Sequencing was done on a sample of blood. This clonotype was sampled from a girl under 10 years old with multiple sclerosis. The chain has TRBV29-1 and TRBJ2-3; either TRBD1 or TRBD2 may supply D (7 bases each). CDR3 nucleotide sequence: TGCAGCGTGGGGAGGGGGCTCGGTATGACAGATACGCAGTATTTT. Translating it yields CSVGRGLGMTDTQYF.